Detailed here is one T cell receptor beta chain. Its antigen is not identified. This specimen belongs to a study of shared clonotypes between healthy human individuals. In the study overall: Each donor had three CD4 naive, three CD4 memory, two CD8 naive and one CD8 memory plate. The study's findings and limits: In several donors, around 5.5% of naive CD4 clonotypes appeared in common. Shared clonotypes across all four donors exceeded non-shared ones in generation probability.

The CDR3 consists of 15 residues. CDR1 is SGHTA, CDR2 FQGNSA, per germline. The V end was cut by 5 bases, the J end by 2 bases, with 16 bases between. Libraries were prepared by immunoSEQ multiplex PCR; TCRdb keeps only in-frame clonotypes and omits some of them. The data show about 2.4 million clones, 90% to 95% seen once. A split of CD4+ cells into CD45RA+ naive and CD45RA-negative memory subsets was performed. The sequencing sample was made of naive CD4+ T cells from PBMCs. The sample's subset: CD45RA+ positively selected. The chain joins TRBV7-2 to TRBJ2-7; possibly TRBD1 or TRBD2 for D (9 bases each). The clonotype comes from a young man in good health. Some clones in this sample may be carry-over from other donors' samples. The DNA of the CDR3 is TGTGCCAGCAGCCCTAGCGGGACAGGGACCTACGAGCAGTACTTC. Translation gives CASSPSGTGTYEQYF.